The rows below give T cell receptor beta chains drawn from one sample of a study of blood T cell repertoires in COVID-19. Measured with immunoSEQ multiplex PCR; TCRdb has only the in-frame clones, and not every one. The sample holds 200,000 to 250,000 clones, approximately 83% seen once. The specimen sequenced was peripheral blood. These receptors were taken from a woman in her 30s who had recovered from COVID-19. Each CDR3 is given with its conserved first and last residue. The order of the fields is V gene, J gene, clone size, D gene, CDR3 DNA, CDR3 protein. D genes are given only for firm matches. A clone size is listed for some rows: how often the clone was seen (once, few, many), or a class if it is expanded.

v_gene: TRBV7-9; j_gene: TRBJ2-2; abundance: -; d_gene: TRBD1; CDR3nt: TGTGCCAGCAGCCCGCCGGGACAGGGCACCGGGGAGCTGTTTTTT; CDR3aa: CASSPPGQGTGELFF
v_gene: TRBV5-4; j_gene: TRBJ1-6; abundance: -; d_gene: TRBD1; CDR3nt: TGTGCCAGCAGCCTTGGAACAGGGGCCGGAAGCTCCTATAATTCACCCCTCCACTTT; CDR3aa: CASSLGTGAGSSYNSPLHF
v_gene: TRBV6-5; j_gene: TRBJ1-6; abundance: -; d_gene: -; CDR3nt: TGTGCCAGCAGTTCCGGGGTCTTATCTTCACCCCTCCACTTT; CDR3aa: CASSSGVLSSPLHF
v_gene: TRBV4-3; j_gene: TRBJ2-7; abundance: -; d_gene: -; CDR3nt: TGCGCCAGCAGCCAAGAAGAATCCACCGGCTGGGGAGGAGAGCAGTACTTC; CDR3aa: CASSQEESTGWGGEQYF
v_gene: TRBV7-2; j_gene: TRBJ1-2; abundance: -; d_gene: -; CDR3nt: TGTGCCAGCAGCTTAGATCGGTCAGGGGAATACTATGGCTACACCTTC; CDR3aa: CASSLDRSGEYYGYTF
v_gene: TRBV29-1; j_gene: TRBJ1-2; abundance: -; d_gene: -; CDR3nt: TGCAGCGTCCCCAAGGGGGGGTTAAGCAACTATGGCTACACCTTC; CDR3aa: CSVPKGGLSNYGYTF
v_gene: TRBV5-1; j_gene: TRBJ2-1; abundance: -; d_gene: -; CDR3nt: TGCGCCAGCAGCTTGAATCAGGGCGGCTACAATGAGCAGTTCTTC; CDR3aa: CASSLNQGGYNEQFF
v_gene: TRBV27; j_gene: TRBJ1-6; abundance: -; d_gene: TRBD1; CDR3nt: TGTGCCAGCAGTTTAAGGGGGCTACATAATTCACCCCTCCACTTT; CDR3aa: CASSLRGLHNSPLHF
v_gene: TRBV18; j_gene: TRBJ2-3; abundance: few; d_gene: TRBD1; CDR3nt: TGTGCCAGCTCACCAGCACGGAACCGACAGGGACCAGATACGCAGTATTTT; CDR3aa: CASSPARNRQGPDTQYF
v_gene: TRBV2; j_gene: TRBJ1-2; abundance: -; d_gene: -; CDR3nt: TGTGCCAGCAGTAACTACGGAAGTTATGGCTACACCTTC; CDR3aa: CASSNYGSYGYTF
v_gene: TRBV19; j_gene: TRBJ2-2; abundance: few; d_gene: -; CDR3nt: TGTGCCAGTAGGCGGACCGGGGAGCTGTTTTTT; CDR3aa: CASRRTGELFF
v_gene: TRBV3-1/TRBV3-2; j_gene: TRBJ2-3; abundance: few; d_gene: -; CDR3nt: TGTGCCAGCAGCCAATTTACTTCGGATACGCAGTATTTT; CDR3aa: CASSQFTSDTQYF
v_gene: TRBV7-7; j_gene: TRBJ2-5; abundance: -; d_gene: TRBD1; CDR3nt: TGTGCCAGCAGCTTGGGACAGGGACAAGAGACCCAGTACTTC; CDR3aa: CASSLGQGQETQYF
v_gene: TRBV11-3; j_gene: TRBJ1-2; abundance: -; d_gene: TRBD1; CDR3nt: TGTGCCAGCAGCCTTCGACAGGGAGCTAACTATGGCTACACCTTC; CDR3aa: CASSLRQGANYGYTF
v_gene: TRBV10-3; j_gene: TRBJ2-3; abundance: -; d_gene: -; CDR3nt: TGTGCCATCAGTGAGTACAGTGTCAGCAAGCAGTATTTT; CDR3aa: CAISEYSVSKQYF
v_gene: TRBV3-1/TRBV3-2; j_gene: TRBJ1-1; abundance: -; d_gene: TRBD1; CDR3nt: TGTGCCAGCAGCCCAGGGACAGGGGGAAGGTTCGGCACTGAAGCTTTCTTT; CDR3aa: CASSPGTGGRFGTEAFF
v_gene: TRBV11-2; j_gene: TRBJ2-3; abundance: -; d_gene: -; CDR3nt: TGTGCCAGCAGCTACCGGGAGATGCCGGGCACAGATACGCAGTATTTT; CDR3aa: CASSYREMPGTDTQYF
v_gene: TRBV3-1/TRBV3-2; j_gene: TRBJ1-2; abundance: -; d_gene: TRBD1; CDR3nt: TGTGCCAGCAGCCAAGTTCCACAGGGGGAGAACTATGGCTACACCTTC; CDR3aa: CASSQVPQGENYGYTF
v_gene: TRBV6-5; j_gene: TRBJ2-1; abundance: -; d_gene: TRBD2; CDR3nt: TGTGCCAGCACCCCCGGACTAGAGTCCTACAATGAGCAGTTCTTC; CDR3aa: CASTPGLESYNEQFF
v_gene: TRBV27; j_gene: TRBJ2-5; abundance: -; d_gene: -; CDR3nt: TGTGCCAGCAGTTTCTCCCGGGGGCAAGAGACCCAGTACTTC; CDR3aa: CASSFSRGQETQYF